Listed here are 29 T cell receptor beta chains from one sample, sequenced in a study of T cell responses to AZD1222 COVID-19 vaccine. Assay used: immunoSEQ multiplex PCR; TCRdb lists only in-frame clones, some missing. This sample has around 110,000 clones, with about 85% found just once. Sequenced here: peripheral blood, sampled on day 0 of AZD1222 vaccination. Receptor source: an adult in good health.

The rearrangement links TRBV19 to TRBJ1-5; no firm D call. The CDR3 runs to 15 residues. The germline V gene encodes CDR1 LNHDA and CDR2 SQIVND (reference sequence). V gave up 3 bases and J gave up 1 base, with 10 bases separating them. CDR3 sequence (DNA): TGTGCCAGTAGTATGGAGACGGCGAGCAATCAGCCCCAGCATTTT. It codes for CASSMETASNQPQHF.

V and J are TRBV5-4 and TRBJ2-5; 7 bases fit TRBD1. Germline CDR1 reads SGHNT; CDR2 reads YYREEE (reference sequence). This CDR3 spans 17 amino acids. V lost 3 bases and J lost 6; bases outside the gene matches: 17. CDR3 in amino acids: CASSSENHDRAIKTQYF. The CDR3 nucleotides are TGTGCCAGCAGCTCGGAAAACCATGACAGGGCAATAAAGACCCAGTACTTC.

This clone was recorded only once. The J gene is TRBJ1-2, the V gene TRBV28, with D perhaps TRBD1 (6 bases). Germline V gives CDR1 MDHEN, CDR2 SYDVKM. The V gene lost 10 bases and the J gene lost 6 bases, with 15 bases spanning the gap. CDR3 length equals 12 residues. In DNA form, the CDR3 reads TGTGCCACGGGACAACAGATAGATGGCTACACCTTC. Translated, it gives CATGQQIDGYTF.

This rearrangement joins TRBV4-3 to TRBJ1-3, with 7 bases aligning to TRBD1. The CDR3 is made up of 17 amino acids. Unmatched junction bases numbered 9, after V lost 0 bases and J lost 4 bases. The V gene's germline CDR1 is LGHNA and CDR2 YSLEER. In nucleotides, the CDR3 is TGCGCCAGCAGCCAAGATCCTCCCCGACAGGGAGGAAACACCATATATTTT. It specifies CASSQDPPRQGGNTIYF.

The sample holds one count of this clone. The chain joins TRBV28 to TRBJ2-6, with 7 positions matching TRBD1. From germline, CDR1 is MDHEN and CDR2 SYDVKM. The CDR3 has 15 amino acids. The junction had 1 base not matched to a gene; V was cut back by 3 bases and J by 2 bases. The CDR3 DNA is TGTGCCAGCAGTTTCACAGGGGCTGGGGCCAACGTCCTGACTTTC. Its protein is CASSFTGAGANVLTF.

The chain links TRBV6-5 to TRBJ2-7, with D perhaps given as TRBD1 or TRBD2 (5 bases each). Germline V CDR1 and CDR2: MNHEY, SVGAGI. This CDR3 is built from 15 residues. V lost 5 bases and J 7 bases, leaving 21 bases between the germline ends. CDR3 nucleotides: TGTGCCAGCAGTAGGTCAGGGACCGCGGCTAGTGAGCAGTACTTC. Translating it yields CASSRSGTAASEQYF.

V usage is TRBV11-3 and J usage is TRBJ1-2; 7 bases fit TRBD1. The CDR3 contains 17 residues. J gave up 4 bases and V 5 bases, and 16 bases lay outside the gene matches. In germline, CDR1 is SGHNT, CDR2 YENEEA. The CDR3 here is CASSLRGFCRTGYGYTF. The CDR3 region has the DNA TGTGCCAGCAGCCTCAGGGGATTTTGTAGGACAGGCTATGGCTACACCTTC.

This chain connects TRBV30 to TRBJ1-1; D is unclear. Trimming removed 2 bases from V and 5 bases from J, with 12 bases in between. Germline CDR1 reads GTSNPN; CDR2 reads SVGIG (reference sequence). The CDR3 spans 13 residues. CDR3 amino acids: CAWSLGRRTEAFF. CDR3 DNA: TGTGCCTGGAGTTTAGGAAGAAGGACTGAAGCTTTCTTT.

DNA for the CDR3: TGTGCCAGCAGTTTGTATAATGCGAACACCGGGGAGCTGTTTTTT. Translated: CASSLYNANTGELFF. The chain employs TRBV28 and TRBJ2-2, with D uncertain. Germline V gene lookup returns CDR1 MDHEN and CDR2 SYDVKM. V was trimmed by 3 bases and J by 0 bases, leaving 8 bases between them. The CDR3 contains 15 residues.

This rearrangement joins TRBV13 to TRBJ2-7, with D unresolved. Per the germline V gene, CDR1 is PRHDT and CDR2 is FYEKMQ (reference sequence). The CDR3 extends over 15 amino acids. The V end was cut by 6 bases, the J end by 3 bases, with 18 bases between. The CDR3 region has the DNA TGTGCCAGCAGTGCCGTTGGGCGCCTGGGCTACGAGCAGTACTTC. Translated, it gives CASSAVGRLGYEQYF.

The rearrangement links TRBV7-3 to TRBJ2-3; TRBD2 matches at 13 bases. The CDR3 length is 18 residues. The trim removed 0 bases at V and 2 bases at J, leaving 5 bases unmatched. CDR1 SGHTA and CDR2 FQGTGA come from the germline V gene. The CDR3 bases are TGTGCCAGCAGCTTAACTATTGGGACTAGCGGGGTCACAGATACGCAGTATTTT. Translated, it gives CASSLTIGTSGVTDTQYF.

This chain connects TRBV4-3 to TRBJ2-7; D ambiguous. Germline lookup yields CDR1 LGHNA and CDR2 YSLEER. The length of the CDR3 is 16 residues. V dropped 1 base and J dropped 0 bases, with 13 bases sitting between them. The CDR3 coding sequence is TGCGCCAGCAGCCAAGGTTCATTCGGCTTCTCCTACGAGCAGTACTTC. This codes for CASSQGSFGFSYEQYF.

This sequence joins TRBV7-6 and TRBJ2-3; 9 bases align to TRBD2. The V segment lost 5 bases and the J segment 9 bases; nucleotides outside the gene matches: 12. Germline lookup yields CDR1 SGHVS and CDR2 FNYEAQ. The length of the CDR3 is 15 residues. CDR3 amino acids: CASSDIAGASGTQYF. Here the CDR3 DNA reads TGTGCCAGCAGCGATATAGCGGGGGCCTCAGGCACGCAGTATTTT.

The chain has TRBV13 and TRBJ2-1, with 12 bases that match TRBD2. V shed 4 bases and J 7 bases; nucleotides not matched to a gene: 11. Germline-derived CDR1 and CDR2 are PRHDT and FYEKMQ (reference sequence). This CDR3 contains 17 residues. In DNA form, the CDR3 reads TGTGCCAGCAGCTCCCCGTCAGCTAGCGGGGGGGGGAATGAGCAGTTCTTC. Translating gives CASSSPSASGGGNEQFF.

This clone appeared a few times. This sequence joins TRBV29-1 and TRBJ1-5; D is ambiguous. Germline V gene data show CDR1 as SQVTM and CDR2 as ANQGSEA. V lost 4 bases, J lost 3 bases, and 10 bases lay in between. This CDR3 contains 13 residues. CDR3 amino acids: CSVALQDNQPQHF. DNA of the CDR3: TGCAGCGTTGCTTTGCAAGACAATCAGCCCCAGCATTTT.

The genes are TRBV27 and TRBJ1-5; D ambiguous. The CDR3 sequence is 13 residues long. Germline V CDR1 and CDR2: MNHEY, SMNVEV (reference sequence). Trimming removed 2 bases at V and 5 bases at J, with 7 bases between. The CDR3 DNA is TGTGCCAGCAGTTTAAAGGAGTATCAGCCCCAGCATTTT. Its translation: CASSLKEYQPQHF.

This rearrangement joins TRBV6-1 to TRBJ2-1; D is undetermined. Germline lookup yields CDR1 MNHNS and CDR2 SASEGT. This CDR3 spans 15 amino acids. Between the trimmed V and J ends, which lost 1 base and 2 bases, there was a span of 9 bases. The CDR3 protein is CASSEEGGAYNEQFF. In nucleotides, the CDR3 is TGTGCCAGCAGTGAAGAAGGTGGGGCCTACAATGAGCAGTTCTTC.

The chain couples TRBV5-1 to TRBJ2-3, with TRBD2 matching 7 bases. Unmatched junction bases numbered 2, after V lost 2 bases and J lost 2 bases. The V gene's germline CDR1 is SGHRS and CDR2 YFSETQ. The CDR3 runs 14 residues. CDR3 sequence (DNA): TGCGCCAGCAGCTTCGGGACTAACACAGATACGCAGTATTTT. It codes for CASSFGTNTDTQYF.

The CDR3 bases are TGTGCCAGCAGCCCGACGTTGGGGCCGGGCTACACCTTC. Translating gives CASSPTLGPGYTF. The rearrangement uses TRBV6-1 and TRBJ1-2; D is possibly TRBD1 (5 bases). The CDR3 loop spans 13 amino acids. Between the trimmed V and J ends, which lost 6 bases and 8 bases, there was a span of 16 bases. Germline V gene lookup returns CDR1 MNHNS and CDR2 SASEGT.

In DNA form, the CDR3 reads TGTGCCAGCAGCTACCGGGCCAAAGAAGGGATAAGGGAAAAACTGTTTTTT. It translates to CASSYRAKEGIREKLFF. The chain joins TRBV7-9 to TRBJ1-4; no reliable D call. V shed 4 bases and J shed 8 bases, with 23 bases lying between them. The CDR3 is 17 residues long. Per the germline V gene, CDR1 is SEHNR and CDR2 is FQNEAQ (reference sequence).

This sequence joins TRBV7-2 and TRBJ2-4; TRBD2 matches at 13 bases. Germline-derived CDR1 and CDR2 are SGHTA and FQGNSA. CDR3 length equals 17 residues. J gave up 7 bases and V 1 base, and 7 bases lay outside the gene matches. The chain's CDR3 is CASSLGGLAGIPNIQYF. For the CDR3, the DNA is TGTGCCAGCAGCTTAGGGGGACTAGCGGGAATCCCGAACATTCAGTACTTC.

The chain links TRBV4-2 to TRBJ2-3, with 12 bases identical to TRBD2. Germline assignment: CDR1 LGHNA and CDR2 YNFKEQ. V trimming: 6 bases; J trimming: 4 bases; junction bases outside the gene matches: 5. The CDR3 has 15 residues. CDR3 sequence (DNA): TGTGCCAGCAGGCTACTAGCGGGGGGAGCAGATACGCAGTATTTT. Its protein is CASRLLAGGADTQYF.

This chain connects TRBV7-2 to TRBJ2-1, with D uncertain. CDR3 length equals 13 residues. The germline V and J ends were trimmed by 4 bases and 3 bases, with 7 bases remaining between them. Germline V gives CDR1 SGHTA, CDR2 FQGNSA. The DNA for the CDR3 is TGTGCCAGCAGCTCCGGACGCTACAATGAGCAGTTCTTC. Amino acids: CASSSGRYNEQFF.

This chain connects TRBV18 to TRBJ1-4; D is unresolved. Germline-derived CDR1 and CDR2 are KGHSH and LQKENI. CDR3 length: 13 residues. V lost 2 bases to trimming and J lost 5 bases, with 6 bases between them. CDR3 sequence reads: CASSPYGNEKLFF. The CDR3 DNA is TGTGCCAGCTCACCATACGGGAATGAAAAACTGTTTTTT.

The V and J genes are TRBV6-5 and TRBJ1-4, with TRBD1 as a possible D gene (5 bases). CDR3 length equals 11 residues. Germline loops: CDR1 MNHEY, CDR2 SVGAGI. CDR3 DNA sequence: TGTGCGGGGGAGATGAATGAAAAACTGTTTTTT. Protein product: CAGEMNEKLFF.

The chain recombines TRBV7-3 with TRBJ2-2; TRBD2 matches 10 bases. This CDR3 contains 17 residues. V was clipped by 5 bases and J by 4 bases; unmatched bases: 10. CDR1 is SGHTA, CDR2 FQGTGA, per germline. The CDR3 protein is CASSPLSGGRGTGELFF. In DNA, the CDR3 is TGTGCCAGCAGCCCACTTAGCGGGGGGCGTGGCACCGGGGAGCTGTTTTTT.

V gene TRBV7-2 combines with J gene TRBJ2-2; perhaps TRBD1 as D (6 bases). V lost 3 bases and J lost 2, with 10 bases in between. Germline V CDR1 and CDR2: SGHTA, FQGNSA. CDR3 length: 15 amino acids. In DNA, the CDR3 is TGTGCCAGCAGCTTGATAGGGGGAAACACCGGGGAGCTGTTTTTT. Amino acid sequence: CASSLIGGNTGELFF.

This chain uses TRBV19 with TRBJ2-2; D not resolved. The V gene lost 4 bases and the J gene lost 6 bases, with 6 bases spanning the gap. Germline loops: CDR1 LNHDA, CDR2 SQIVND (reference sequence). The CDR3 contains 12 residues. The CDR3 sequence: CASSSASGELFF. CDR3 DNA: TGTGCCAGTAGTAGCGCTTCCGGGGAGCTGTTTTTT.

The rearrangement links TRBV5-6 to TRBJ1-2, with 9 bases that match TRBD1. Germline trimming cut 4 bases from V and 7 bases from J; bases unmatched to any gene: 5. The CDR3 runs 13 residues. The germline V gene encodes CDR1 SGHDT and CDR2 YYEEEE. The CDR3 spells CASSKQGAGGYTF. The CDR3 bases are TGTGCCAGCAGCAAACAGGGGGCAGGTGGCTACACCTTC.